One and the same sample provided the 8 T cell receptor beta chains below, sequenced in a study of T cells after yellow fever vaccination. TCRdb called the 5' RACE reads again in MiXCR, with one record for every CDR3 protein. The data show over 300,000 distinct CDR3 sequences, around 6.8% seen once. Sequences were derived from PBMCs, sampled roughly 46 days after the first yellow fever vaccination. These receptors originate from a man younger than 35 who received the YFV17D yellow fever vaccine.

V is TRBV10-3 and J is TRBJ2-3, with 12 positions matching TRBD2. Per germline, CDR1 ENHRY and CDR2 SYGVKD. Losses at the gene ends were 5 bases for V and 1 base for J; bases not matched to a gene: 10. The CDR3 is made up of 18 amino acids. The CDR3 nucleotides are TGTGCCATCAGTAGGACTAGCGGGGCCCCTACTGGCACAGATACGCAGTATTTT. Its protein product is CAISRTSGAPTGTDTQYF.

This clonotype showed up just a few times. This rearrangement joins TRBV5-1 to TRBJ1-1; no firm D call. Trimming stripped 0 bases from V and 6 bases from J, with 18 bases between. The CDR3 length is 16 residues. Germline CDR1 reads SGHRS; CDR2 reads YFSETQ. CDR3 in DNA: TGCGCCAGCAGCTTGGGGTTTGGCCTGGGGAGCCCTGAAGCTTTCTTT. It specifies CASSLGFGLGSPEAFF.

A single count supports this clonotype. The chain uses TRBV9 and TRBJ2-5; no clear D. V lost 4 bases, J lost 0 bases, and 13 bases lay in between. Germline CDR1 is SGDLS and CDR2 is YYNGEE. The CDR3 runs 15 residues. CDR3 sequence reads: CASSLRALNQETQYF. CDR3 sequence (DNA): TGTGCCAGCAGCCTCCGGGCCCTTAACCAAGAGACCCAGTACTTC.

This clonotype was counted at least ten times. J is TRBJ2-7 and V is TRBV6-2 or TRBV6-3; D is undetermined. The germline CDR1 and CDR2 sequences are MNHEY and SVGEGT. The V end lost 8 bases, the J end lost 5 bases, and 13 bases lay between the germline ends. The CDR3 has 12 residues. CDR3 protein: CASRPGRNEQYF. CDR3 bases: TGTGCCAGCCGCCCCGGAAGGAACGAGCAGTACTTC.

The rearrangement joins TRBV5-1 to TRBJ2-5, with a weak D call TRBD2 (5 bases). Trimming left V 0 bases short and J 0 bases short, with 9 bases between. This CDR3 contains 15 residues. In germline, CDR1 is SGHRS, CDR2 YFSETQ. CDR3 nucleotide sequence: TGCGCCAGCAGCTTGGAGGAGGCCGACCAAGAGACCCAGTACTTC. Amino acid sequence: CASSLEEADQETQYF.

This clonotype has just a few counts. The J gene is TRBJ1-6, the V gene TRBV7-9; 9 bases are shared with TRBD1. V dropped 5 bases and J dropped 5; count of bases not matched to a gene: 4. In germline, CDR1 is SEHNR, CDR2 FQNEAQ (reference sequence). CDR3 length: 15 residues. The CDR3 DNA reads TGTGCCAGCAGCCCGGACAGGGGCCATAATTCACCCCTCCACTTT. It encodes CASSPDRGHNSPLHF. Supplemented by reference TRBV7-9 and TRBJ1-6, the full variable domain reads DTGVSQNPRHKITKRGQNVTFRCDPISEHNRLYWYRQTLGQGPEFLTYFQNEAQLEKSRLLSDRFSAERPKGSFSTLEIQRTEQGDSAMYLCASSPDRGHNSPLHFGNGTRLTVT.

This clonotype was picked up a small number of times. The chain links TRBV6-4 to TRBJ2-1, with D possibly being TRBD2 (6 bases). V lost 4 bases and J lost 7, with 14 bases in between. Germline V gene lookup returns CDR1 MRHNA and CDR2 SNTAGT. CDR3 length: 14 amino acids. CDR3 DNA sequence: TGTGCCAGCAGTGGGGGGAGGCCCTTTAATGAGCAGTTCTTC. Its protein product is CASSGGRPFNEQFF.

This clonotype was observed a few times. J is TRBJ2-3 and V is TRBV20-1; D gene unclear. This CDR3 spans 15 amino acids. From germline, CDR1 is DFQATT and CDR2 SNEGSKA (reference sequence). V lost 5 bases and J lost 0, with 15 bases in between. The CDR3 DNA reads as TGCAGTGCTCCCCCGACTTTTGCTAGCACAGATACGCAGTATTTT. Translating gives CSAPPTFASTDTQYF.